This T cell receptor beta chain was documented in a study of cytomegalovirus exposure and HLA in healthy donors. Study-level results: In a later analysis, several top co-occurrence clusters appeared linked to parvovirus B19, influenza, CMV and Epstein-Barr virus. One variant, a missense change in DCLRE1C, was linked in a later analysis to TCR beta V- and J-gene trimming.

The PCR had 60 Vbeta and 13 Jbeta primers. Some clones are missing from TCRdb's copy, which holds only in-frame ones; the method was immunoSEQ multiplex PCR. The sample has 100,000 or so clones; roughly 88% are singletons. Concerning this clone itself: The target antigen is unknown.

CDR1 and CDR2 (germline): MDHEN, SYDVKM. V was pared by 3 bases and J by 7 bases, with 13 bases between. The CDR3 runs to 14 residues. This receptor was obtained from a woman aged 18-29 years in good health and CMV-seronegative. The V and J genes are TRBV28 and TRBJ1-3; no clear D. Specimen: PBMCs. This chain's CDR3 is CASSLRAKPNTIYF. CDR3 DNA sequence: TGTGCCAGCAGTTTGCGCGCGAAACCGAACACCATATATTTT.